The 17 T cell receptor beta chains presented below share a single source sample, sequenced in a study of blood T cells in healthy people across ages. With a J-beta primer mix and a sample-barcoded 5' primer, a second PCR ran about 7 to 12 cycles. In TCRdb, the 5' RACE reads were re-called with MiXCR into one record per CDR3 protein. Here the sample spans more than 1 million distinct CDR3 sequences, 35% to 55% being singletons. Material for sequencing was blood. Source of these receptors: an older woman in good health.

In its sample, this clonotype was seen a few times. This rearrangement joins TRBV25-1 to TRBJ1-2, with D unresolved. The CDR3 has 12 residues. V dropped 8 bases and J dropped 3 bases, with 10 bases sitting between them. Per germline, CDR1 MGHDK and CDR2 SYGVNS. CDR3 DNA: TGTGCCAGCGGAGACACCCACTATGGCTACACCTTC. Amino acids: CASGDTHYGYTF.

V and J are TRBV12-3 or TRBV12-4 and TRBJ2-4; weak D call: TRBD1 (5 bases). The CDR3 has 14 residues. The germline V and J ends were trimmed by 4 bases and 5 bases, with 12 bases remaining between them. CDR3 sequence reads: CASSSNVQENIQYF. The CDR3 coding sequence is TGTGCCAGCAGTTCCAACGTACAGGAAAACATTCAGTACTTC.

This clonotype came up a few times. The V and J genes are TRBV5-1 and TRBJ2-1, with 14 bases aligning to TRBD2. This CDR3 is 16 amino acids long. V trimming: 4 bases; J trimming: 8 bases; junction bases outside the gene matches: 8. Germline values: CDR1 SGHRS, CDR2 YFSETQ. CDR3 nucleotides: TGCGCCAGCAGCACGCCGGGACTAGCGGGAGTTGATGAGCAGTTCTTC. It codes for CASSTPGLAGVDEQFF.

This sequence joins TRBV2 and TRBJ2-7; D is ambiguous. In germline, CDR1 is SNHLY, CDR2 FYNNEI. The CDR3 spans 10 residues. V was shortened by 8 bases and J by 5 bases, with 7 bases between the two germline ends. The CDR3 loop reads CASVGDEQYF. Here the CDR3 DNA reads TGTGCCAGCGTAGGTGACGAGCAGTACTTC. Full variable domain (remainder filled in from reference TRBV2 and TRBJ2-7): EPEVTQTPSHQVTQMGQEVILRCVPISNHLYFYWYRQILGQKVEFLVSFYNNEISEKSEIFDDQFSVERPDGSNFTLKIRSTKLEDSAMYFCASVGDEQYFGPGTRLTVT.

The V call is TRBV7-6, the J call TRBJ2-2; 9 bases are shared with TRBD1. Per the germline V gene, CDR1 is SGHVS and CDR2 is FNYEAQ. The length of the CDR3 is 15 residues. V was pared by 5 bases and J by 4 bases, with 5 bases of the junction left unmatched. This CDR3 reads CASSPGQGSTGELFF. The CDR3 nucleotides are TGTGCCAGCAGCCCTGGACAGGGGAGCACCGGGGAGCTGTTTTTT.

The chain has TRBV9 and TRBJ1-2; D is possibly TRBD1 (5 bases). CDR1 is SGDLS and CDR2 is YYNGEE in the germline V gene. This CDR3 region has 13 residues. Between the trimmed V and J ends, which lost 1 base and 6 bases, there was a span of 10 bases. The CDR3 sequence is CASSVHEGNGYTF. For the CDR3, the DNA is TGTGCCAGCAGCGTACACGAGGGGAATGGCTACACCTTC.

There are a few counts of this clonotype. J is TRBJ2-7 and V is TRBV4-1, with D tentatively TRBD1 or TRBD2 (5 bases each). Trimming pared 2 bases from V and 2 bases from J, leaving 13 bases between. CDR3 length: 15 amino acids. Germline CDR1 MGHRA, CDR2 YSYEKL. This chain's CDR3 is CASSQPSGRTYEQYF. CDR3 nucleotides: TGCGCCAGCAGCCAACCCTCGGGGCGCACCTACGAGCAGTACTTC.

J is TRBJ2-7 and V is TRBV27, with 7 bases aligning to TRBD1. The V segment lost 8 bases and the J segment 5 bases; nucleotides outside the gene matches: 12. This CDR3 has 14 residues. Per germline, CDR1 MNHEY and CDR2 SMNVEV (reference sequence). The CDR3 is CASGPRQGSNEQYF. The CDR3 bases are TGTGCCAGCGGACCCCGACAGGGATCGAACGAGCAGTACTTC.

V and J are TRBV28 and TRBJ2-1; TRBD2 matches at 11 bases. Germline V gene sequence: CDR1 MDHEN, CDR2 SYDVKM. V was pared by 8 bases and J by 4 bases, with 10 bases of the junction left unmatched. This CDR3 spans 16 amino acids. As DNA, the CDR3 is TGTGCCAGCCTCGTGGTATTAGCGGGGGGGTACAATGAGCAGTTCTTC. It is translated as CASLVVLAGGYNEQFF.

The J gene is TRBJ2-3, the V gene TRBV3-1; D is possibly TRBD1 or TRBD2 (5 bases each). Looked up from germline, CDR1 is LGHDT and CDR2 is YNNKEL (reference sequence). CDR3 size: 17 residues. V lost 4 bases and J lost 2, with 19 bases in between. The CDR3 loop is CASSPMRGRAPTDTQYF. The DNA for the CDR3 is TGTGCCAGCAGCCCTATGAGGGGTCGGGCCCCCACAGATACGCAGTATTTT.

The chain has TRBV7-7 and TRBJ2-5, with D possibly matching TRBD1 (6 bases). The CDR3 is 14 amino acids. V was pared by 6 bases and J by 1 base, with 12 bases between. CDR1 is SSHAT, CDR2 FNYEAQ, per germline (reference sequence). The CDR3 reads CASSSQGSQETQYF. The CDR3 nucleotides read TGTGCCAGCAGTTCGCAGGGGAGCCAAGAGACCCAGTACTTC.

This clonotype was found a few times. This chain joins TRBV6-2 or TRBV6-3 and TRBJ2-3; 7 bases match TRBD2. CDR3 length: 17 amino acids. Germline CDR1 MNHEY, CDR2 SVGEGT. Trimming at V came to 0 bases and at J to 4 bases, leaving 10 bases not matched to a gene. This chain's CDR3 is CASSYSLGSGMADTQYF. In DNA, the CDR3 is TGTGCCAGCAGTTACTCGCTGGGGAGCGGGATGGCAGATACGCAGTATTTT.

This clonotype has just a few counts. The V call is TRBV29-1, the J call TRBJ2-7, with D hard to call. CDR1 and CDR2 (germline): SQVTM, ANQGSEA. This CDR3 contains 11 residues. V lost 7 bases to trimming and J lost 3 bases, with 10 bases between them. The CDR3 spells CSADPHYEQYF. In DNA, the CDR3 is TGCAGCGCCGATCCCCACTACGAGCAGTACTTC.

The J gene is TRBJ2-1, the V gene TRBV9; possibly TRBD1 for D (6 bases). The CDR3 consists of 12 residues. Germline lookup yields CDR1 SGDLS and CDR2 YYNGEE. The V end was cut by 3 bases, the J end by 15 bases, with 16 bases between. The CDR3 spells CASSGQRDNPFF. For the CDR3, the DNA is TGTGCCAGCAGCGGACAACGGGACAACCCGTTCTTC.

The table lists this clonotype with a few counts. The chain joins TRBV20-1 to TRBJ2-1; 8 bases are shared with TRBD2. The germline CDR1 and CDR2 sequences are DFQATT and SNEGSKA (reference sequence). V trimming: 6 bases; J trimming: 9 bases; junction bases outside the gene matches: 13. The CDR3 contains 14 residues. The CDR3 sequence is CSARRFSGRGEQFF. CDR3 nucleotide sequence: TGCAGTGCCCGGCGATTCAGCGGGAGAGGTGAGCAGTTCTTC.

A word on this clonotype: A much bigger clone sits one base away, suggesting this may be a read error. The chain joins TRBV6-2 or TRBV6-3 to TRBJ2-7; D not resolved. Germline lookup yields CDR1 MNHEY and CDR2 SVGEGT. CDR3 length: 12 residues. CDR3 protein: CVSSYSLYEQYF. CDR3 sequence (DNA): TGTGTCAGCAGTTATTCCCTCTACGAGCAGTACTTC.

As concerns this clonotype: Since a much larger clone is just one base distant, this may be a read error. The rearrangement uses TRBV6-5 and TRBJ2-7; 8 bases match TRBD2. CDR3 length: 17 residues. Germline assignment: CDR1 MNHEY and CDR2 SVGAGI. The V gene end was trimmed by 0 bases and the J gene end by 7 bases; junction bases not matched to a gene: 14. Written as DNA, the CDR3 is TGTGCCAGCAGTTACTCGAGGGCTAGCGGGCTCGACAATGAGCAGTACTTC. It codes for CASSYSRASGLDNEQYF.